Presented here are 18 T cell receptor beta chains from one specimen sequenced in a study of cytomegalovirus exposure and HLA in healthy donors. PCR was performed using 60 Vbeta and 13 Jbeta primers. Profiled with immunoSEQ multiplex PCR; TCRdb holds only in-frame clones, not every one. Among some 160,000 clones listed, more than 75% were seen once. The specimen sequenced was PBMCs. All receptors derive from a male donor in good health and CMV-seronegative.

The V gene is TRBV5-1, the J gene TRBJ2-1; the match to TRBD2 covers 9 bases. Germline V gene sequence: CDR1 SGHRS, CDR2 YFSETQ. Trimming took 5 bases from V and 5 from J; bases not matched to a gene: 8. CDR3 length: 15 amino acids. CDR3 coding DNA: TGCGCCAGCAGTATTGGGCTAGCGGGGAACAATGAGCAGTTCTTC. The encoded protein is CASSIGLAGNNEQFF.

The V gene is TRBV28, the J gene TRBJ2-7; 7 bases match TRBD2. The CDR3 is 16 amino acids. The germline gives CDR1 MDHEN, CDR2 SYDVKM. With 3 bases clipped from V and 3 bases from J, the junction kept 11 bases outside the gene matches. The CDR3 loop is CASSFAGGSRIYEQYF. The CDR3 DNA reads as TGTGCCAGCAGTTTCGCCGGCGGGAGCCGGATCTACGAGCAGTACTTC.

This chain uses TRBV18 with TRBJ2-7, with D perhaps matching TRBD1 (6 bases). Germline V CDR1 and CDR2: KGHSH, LQKENI. The CDR3 length is 13 residues. V lost 3 bases and J lost 7, with 13 bases in between. CDR3 protein: CASSPRAGEEQYF. CDR3 DNA: TGTGCCAGCTCACCTAGGGCAGGGGAGGAGCAGTACTTC.

The chain uses TRBV11-2 and TRBJ2-7; 7 bases align to TRBD2. Germline lookup yields CDR1 SGHAT and CDR2 FQNNGV. V lost 7 bases, J lost 8 bases, and 17 bases stayed unmatched. The CDR3 loop spans 15 amino acids. CDR3 sequence reads: CASTPGRLGRNKQYF. The CDR3 DNA sequence: TGTGCCAGCACCCCCGGGAGGCTGGGGAGAAACAAGCAGTACTTC. Supplemented by reference TRBV11-2 and TRBJ2-7, the full variable domain reads EAGVAQSPRYKIIEKRQSVAFWCNPISGHATLYWYQQILGQGPKLLIQFQNNGVVDDSQLPKDRFSAERLKGVDSTLKIQPAKLEDSAVYLCASTPGRLGRNKQYFGPGTRLTVT.

This sequence joins TRBV19 and TRBJ1-5, with D unresolved. This CDR3 comprises 15 residues. Germline lookup yields CDR1 LNHDA and CDR2 SQIVND (reference sequence). V was trimmed by 1 base and J by 2 bases, leaving 9 bases between them. DNA for the CDR3: TGTGCCAGTAGTATAGGCATAGCAGGCAATCAGCCCCAGCATTTT. It translates to CASSIGIAGNQPQHF.

This clone appeared a few times. The V call is TRBV6-1, the J call TRBJ1-1; perhaps TRBD1 as D (6 bases). V dropped 6 bases and J dropped 6 bases, with 14 bases sitting between them. This CDR3 is 13 amino acids long. CDR1 is MNHNS, CDR2 SASEGT, per germline. This CDR3 is CASRDLTGPEAFF. The CDR3 DNA follows: TGTGCCAGCAGGGACCTTACAGGGCCTGAAGCTTTCTTT.

This chain links TRBV10-3 with TRBJ2-7, with D hard to call. The germline V and J ends were trimmed by 1 base and 4 bases, with 5 bases remaining between them. Germline lookup yields CDR1 ENHRY and CDR2 SYGVKD. CDR3 length: 12 residues. The CDR3, as DNA: TGTGCCATCAGTGAGTTCCCTTACGAGCAGTACTTC. Amino acids: CAISEFPYEQYF.

V and J are TRBV11-1 and TRBJ2-7; 10 bases are a match to TRBD2. V trimming: 5 bases; J trimming: 5 bases; junction bases outside the gene matches: 9. This CDR3 has 15 amino acids. Germline V gene sequence: CDR1 SGHAT, CDR2 FQDESV (reference sequence). CDR3: CASSHSTSGRNEQYF. CDR3 nucleotides: TGTGCCAGCAGCCACTCGACTAGCGGGCGAAACGAGCAGTACTTC.

V is TRBV4-2 and J is TRBJ2-2; 8 bases are a match to TRBD2. CDR1 LGHNA and CDR2 YNFKEQ come from the germline V gene. The CDR3 totals 17 residues. The trim removed 0 bases at V and 3 bases at J, leaving 6 bases unmatched. The CDR3 here is CASSQEGSGAYTGELFF. The DNA for the CDR3 is TGTGCCAGCAGCCAAGAGGGTAGCGGGGCATACACCGGGGAGCTGTTTTTT.

This rearrangement joins TRBV11-3 to TRBJ2-5; TRBD1 agrees at 8 bases. The CDR3 contains 13 residues. With V trimmed by 5 bases and J by 5 bases, 4 bases remained unmatched. Germline lookup yields CDR1 SGHNT and CDR2 YENEEA. The CDR3 spells CASSKGQVETQYF. In nucleotides, the CDR3 is TGTGCCAGCAGCAAGGGACAGGTCGAGACCCAGTACTTC.

This sequence joins TRBV10-3 and TRBJ1-2; D not resolved. Germline-derived CDR1 and CDR2 are ENHRY and SYGVKD. CDR3 length equals 13 residues. The V gene lost 0 bases and the J gene lost 8 bases, with 10 bases spanning the gap. For the CDR3, the DNA is TGTGCCATCAGTGAGTCAGACAAGTACGGCTACACCTTC. Translating gives CAISESDKYGYTF.

V is TRBV6-6 and J is TRBJ2-7, with D possibly being TRBD2 (6 bases). With 1 base removed from V and 0 bases from J, the gap between germline ends came to 13 bases. In germline, CDR1 is MNHNY, CDR2 SVGAGI (reference sequence). CDR3 length equals 16 residues. CDR3 amino acids: CASSYFGTDLSYEQYF. The CDR3 DNA reads as TGTGCCAGCAGTTACTTTGGGACTGACCTCTCCTACGAGCAGTACTTC.

This clone was seen more than once but under ten times. The chain is built from TRBV6-6 and TRBJ2-2, with 7 bases that match TRBD1. The CDR3 covers 14 residues. Per the germline V gene, CDR1 is MNHNY and CDR2 is SVGAGI (reference sequence). After removal of 4 bases from V and 7 bases from J, the junction contained 6 bases not matched to a gene. The CDR3 protein is CASSSETGVGELFF. In DNA, the CDR3 is TGTGCCAGCAGTTCCGAAACAGGGGTCGGGGAGCTGTTTTTT.

This clone was detected a few times. The V and J genes are TRBV5-1 and TRBJ1-2; tentatively, D is TRBD1 (6 bases). The germline V and J ends were trimmed by 0 bases and 3 bases, with 6 bases remaining between them. There are 13 residues in the CDR3. The germline gives CDR1 SGHRS, CDR2 YFSETQ. This CDR3 is CASSLAGDYGYTF. CDR3 in DNA: TGCGCCAGCAGCTTGGCAGGGGACTATGGCTACACCTTC.

The rearrangement links TRBV5-1 to TRBJ2-5, with D possibly being TRBD1 (6 bases). The V end was cut by 4 bases, the J end by 3 bases, with 19 bases between. The germline gives CDR1 SGHRS, CDR2 YFSETQ. The CDR3 has 16 residues. CDR3 sequence: CASSLNPQGYEETQYF. The CDR3 bases are TGCGCCAGCAGCCTCAATCCCCAGGGGTACGAAGAGACCCAGTACTTC.

This chain connects TRBV19 to TRBJ1-1; unclear D gene. Between the trimmed V and J ends, which lost 6 bases and 1 base, there was a span of 9 bases. This CDR3 has 13 residues. The germline V gene has CDR1 LNHDA and CDR2 SQIVND (reference sequence). CDR3 in DNA: TGTGCCAGTAGAGCCGGGGAGAACACTGAAGCTTTCTTT. Its translation: CASRAGENTEAFF.

This clone was counted between two and nine times. The chain uses TRBV5-6 and TRBJ1-1; maybe TRBD1 (6 bases). Germline lookup yields CDR1 SGHDT and CDR2 YYEEEE. The V and J ends lost 2 bases and 1 base respectively, with 12 bases between them. This CDR3 spans 15 amino acids. The CDR3 sequence: CASSLTGKWNTEAFF. CDR3 nucleotide sequence: TGTGCCAGCAGCTTAACAGGGAAATGGAACACTGAAGCTTTCTTT.

The chain is built from TRBV2 and TRBJ2-3; D might be TRBD2 (6 bases). V was cut by 7 bases and J by 0 bases, with 11 bases left in between. This CDR3 is 14 amino acids long. Germline V CDR1 and CDR2: SNHLY, FYNNEI. The CDR3 region is CASTLSGSTDTQYF. CDR3 nucleotides: TGTGCCAGCACTCTTAGCGGTAGCACAGATACGCAGTATTTT.